These 14 T cell receptor beta chains originate from one sample sequenced in a study of OX40 agonist ivuxolimab in advanced cancers. Library preparation used the immunoSEQ multiplex PCR assay. This is the immuneACCESS table as TCRdb keeps it, with only in-frame sequences that have V and J called. A part of the clones is gone; compared with another copy, unresolved V genes explain less than half, and the rest is unexplained. The sample table records approximately 40,000 clones; 65% to 90% of these occur just once. The ten largest clones take up under 9% of the sample. Sequenced here: CD4+ or CD8+ T cells sorted from blood, sampled in a trial of the OX40 agonist ivuxolimab. These receptors were collected from an adult with an advanced solid tumor such as melanoma, head and neck, liver or kidney cancer.

The J gene is TRBJ2-7, the V gene TRBV6-5, with no clear D. The CDR3 is 13 residues long. Germline V gives CDR1 MNHEY, CDR2 SVGAGI. V lost 0 bases and J lost 2, with 5 bases in between. CDR3 DNA: TGTGCCAGCAGTTACTCGCCCGCCTACGAGCAGTACTTC. Translated: CASSYSPAYEQYF.

The J gene is TRBJ2-1, the V gene TRBV11-2, with no clear D. This CDR3 contains 14 residues. V was cut by 3 bases and J by 8 bases, with 14 bases left in between. Germline lookup yields CDR1 SGHAT and CDR2 FQNNGV. CDR3 sequence (DNA): TGTGCCAGCAGCTTCGGAGCGTACAAAGATGAGCAGTTCTTC. Translating it yields CASSFGAYKDEQFF.

The chain couples TRBV21-1 to TRBJ2-2; the D segment call TRBD2 is taken from the table without a DNA check. TRBV21-1 is a pseudogene segment. CDR3 length: 18 residues. For the CDR3, the DNA is TGTGCCAGCAGCAAACGGGAGCGGGAGGGCCGGGTCACCGGGGAGCTGTTTTTT. Protein sequence: CASSKREREGRVTGELFF.

V usage is TRBV28 and J usage is TRBJ1-3, with no clear D. The V gene's germline CDR1 is MDHEN and CDR2 SYDVKM. V lost 3 bases and J lost 2, with 11 bases in between. This CDR3 has 15 amino acids. Written as DNA, the CDR3 is TGTGCCAGCAGTTTGATCCGAGGTGCTGGAAACACCATATATTTT. Its protein product is CASSLIRGAGNTIYF.

The chain has TRBV9 and TRBJ2-1; D may match TRBD1 or TRBD2 (5 bases each). CDR3 length: 13 residues. The germline gives CDR1 SGDLS, CDR2 YYNGEE. Trimming left V 0 bases short and J 9 bases short, with 10 bases between. The CDR3 spells CASSVGGRGEQFF. The DNA for the CDR3 is TGTGCCAGCAGCGTAGGGGGGAGAGGTGAGCAGTTCTTC.

This CDR3 is CASTLALGIGEQFF. Written as DNA, the CDR3 is TGCGCCAGCACCTTAGCTCTAGGGATAGGGGAGCAGTTCTTC. This chain connects TRBV5-1 to TRBJ2-1, with D unclear. In germline, CDR1 is SGHRS, CDR2 YFSETQ. V dropped 6 bases and J dropped 10 bases, with 20 bases sitting between them. The CDR3 has 14 residues.

Relative to its sample, this clone is medium-sized. V is TRBV19 and J is TRBJ2-3; possibly TRBD1 for D (5 bases). From germline, CDR1 is LNHDA and CDR2 SQIVND (reference sequence). This CDR3 has 12 residues. Trimming left V 9 bases short and J 6 bases short, with 13 bases between. This CDR3 reads CASRQSGDTQYF. Written as DNA, the CDR3 is TGTGCCAGCCGACAGTCCGGGGATACGCAGTATTTT. The full variable domain, in which reference TRBV19 and TRBJ2-3 provide the parts outside the CDR3, is DGGITQSPKYLFRKEGQNVTLSCEQNLNHDAMYWYRQDPGQGLRLIYYSQIVNDFQKGDIAEGYSVSREKKESFPLTVTSAQKNPTAFYLCASRQSGDTQYFGPGTRLTVL.

The chain joins TRBV9 to TRBJ2-1; D might be TRBD2 (6 bases). CDR3 length: 16 amino acids. The germline CDR1 and CDR2 sequences are SGDLS and YYNGEE. The germline V and J ends were trimmed by 1 base and 0 bases, with 11 bases remaining between them. Here the CDR3 reads CASSVLAQSSYNEQFF. The CDR3 coding sequence is TGTGCCAGCAGCGTACTAGCGCAGAGCTCCTACAATGAGCAGTTCTTC.

The CDR3 DNA sequence: TGTGCCAGTAGTATGGGACAGGGGGCGGACGAGACCCAGTACTTC. Translating it yields CASSMGQGADETQYF. J is TRBJ2-5 and V is TRBV19; 12 nucleotides align to TRBD1. Trimming cost V 3 bases and J 5 bases; bases outside gene matches: 4. CDR3 length equals 15 residues. Germline CDR1 reads LNHDA; CDR2 reads SQIVND (reference sequence). Complete variable domain (other parts from reference TRBV19 and TRBJ2-5): DGGITQSPKYLFRKEGQNVTLSCEQNLNHDAMYWYRQDPGQGLRLIYYSQIVNDFQKGDIAEGYSVSREKKESFPLTVTSAQKNPTAFYLCASSMGQGADETQYFGPGTRLLVL.

This chain links TRBV9 with TRBJ2-1, with D possibly TRBD2 on 5 matching bases. The ends were cut back, 3 bases at V and 6 bases at J, with 10 bases in the middle. The CDR3 loop spans 13 amino acids. Germline V lookup: CDR1 SGDLS, CDR2 YYNGEE. The CDR3 region is CASSATMRNEQFF. The CDR3 DNA reads as TGTGCCAGCAGCGCGACTATGCGCAATGAGCAGTTCTTC.

V is TRBV19 and J is TRBJ2-1, with 11 positions matching TRBD2. Germline V gene data show CDR1 as LNHDA and CDR2 as SQIVND (reference sequence). The CDR3 extends over 16 amino acids. V dropped 7 bases and J dropped 6; count of bases not matched to a gene: 11. The CDR3 sequence is CASIPSSGGALNEQFF. The CDR3 DNA follows: TGTGCCAGTATCCCCAGTAGCGGGGGGGCACTCAATGAGCAGTTCTTC.

The rearrangement links TRBV6-5 to TRBJ2-3; D ambiguous. V was pared by 6 bases and J by 6 bases, with 16 bases between. Looked up from germline, CDR1 is MNHEY and CDR2 is SVGAGI. This CDR3 has 14 amino acids. The chain's CDR3 is CASSPSAAADTQYF. The CDR3 region has the DNA TGTGCCAGCAGCCCATCCGCCGCCGCGGATACGCAGTATTTT.

The V call is TRBV5-5, the J call TRBJ1-2; D remains unclear. The V and J ends lost 3 bases and 7 bases respectively, with 16 bases between them. CDR1 is SGHKS, CDR2 YYEKEE, per germline (reference sequence). The CDR3 is 14 amino acids. CDR3 residues: CASSYPDGEGGYTF. CDR3 nucleotides: TGTGCCAGCAGCTACCCAGACGGGGAGGGTGGCTACACCTTC.

This chain links TRBV27 with TRBJ2-2; the D is unclear. Looked up from germline, CDR1 is MNHEY and CDR2 is SMNVEV (reference sequence). CDR3 length: 15 residues. V was clipped by 5 bases and J by 9 bases, with 19 bases between them. For the CDR3, the DNA is TGTGCCAGCAGTACCCGCCCTCTCGGAGTTAGGGAGCTGTTTTTT. Its protein product is CASSTRPLGVRELFF.